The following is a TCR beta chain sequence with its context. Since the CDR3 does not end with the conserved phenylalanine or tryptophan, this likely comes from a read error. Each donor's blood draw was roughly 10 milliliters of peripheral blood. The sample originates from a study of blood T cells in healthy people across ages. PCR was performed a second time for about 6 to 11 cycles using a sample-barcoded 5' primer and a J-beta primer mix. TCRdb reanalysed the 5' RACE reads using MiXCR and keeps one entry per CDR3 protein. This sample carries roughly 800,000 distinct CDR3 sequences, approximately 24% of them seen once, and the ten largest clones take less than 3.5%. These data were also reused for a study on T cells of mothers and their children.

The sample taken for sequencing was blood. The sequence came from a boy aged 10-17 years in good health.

The CDR3 loop is CSATVLLVETQYL. The CDR3 coding sequence is TGCAGCGCCACTGTTCTCTTGGTGGAGACCCAGTACCTC. The chain has TRBV29-1 and TRBJ2-5; D not certain. CDR3 size: 13 residues. Germline V gene lookup returns CDR1 SQVTM and CDR2 ANQGSEA. Trimming removed 7 bases from V and 5 bases from J, with 17 bases in between.